Shown below are 22 T cell receptor beta chains from a single sample sequenced in a study of technical replicates of blood from a handful of donors. TCRdb's table, derived via immunoSEQ multiplex PCR, lists solely in-frame clones and lacks some. The sample holds tens of thousands of clones, roughly 91% seen once. The material sequenced was T cells isolated from PBMCs. The receptors stem from a human donor in good health. Some clones in this sample may be carry-over from other donors' samples.

CDR3 loop: CASSRDDSYNSPLHF. The CDR3 nucleotides read TGTGCCAGCAGCCGTGACGACAGCTATAATTCACCCCTCCACTTT. The chain couples TRBV7-3 to TRBJ1-6, with a tentative D call TRBD1 (5 bases). CDR1 is SGHTA and CDR2 is FQGTGA in the germline V gene. V lost 5 bases and J lost 3, with 11 bases in between. The CDR3 has 15 amino acids. The whole variable domain, filled in from reference TRBV7-3 and TRBJ1-6, reads GAGVSQTPSNKVTEKGKYVELRCDPISGHTALYWYRQSLGQGPEFLIYFQGTGAADDSGLPNDRFFAVRPEGSVSTLKIQRTERGDSAVYLCASSRDDSYNSPLHFGNGTRLTVT.

The genes are TRBV4-1 and TRBJ2-7, with 7 bases identical to TRBD1. This CDR3 contains 16 residues. Germline CDR1 is MGHRA and CDR2 is YSYEKL. J was trimmed by 0 bases and V by 0 bases; bases with no gene match: 5. The CDR3 sequence: CASSQETDRSSYEQYF. The CDR3 region has the DNA TGCGCCAGCAGCCAAGAAACGGACAGGAGCTCCTACGAGCAGTACTTC.

The V gene is TRBV14, the J gene TRBJ2-7; 10 bases match TRBD2. The CDR3 runs 16 residues. V dropped 3 bases and J dropped 3; count of bases not matched to a gene: 8. CDR1 SGHDN and CDR2 FVKESK come from the germline V gene. The CDR3 bases are TGTGCCAGCAGCCAGGCCCTAGCGGGAGCAAGCTACGAGCAGTACTTC. Protein: CASSQALAGASYEQYF.

The gene calls are TRBV10-3 and TRBJ1-2; D remains ambiguous. Germline CDR1 is ENHRY and CDR2 is SYGVKD. This CDR3 comprises 14 residues. V lost 4 bases to trimming and J lost 5 bases, with 14 bases between them. CDR3 DNA: TGTGCCATCAGTGCGCGGCAGCCTGATTATGGCTACACCTTC. Its translation: CAISARQPDYGYTF.

The chain carries TRBV4-1 and TRBJ2-7; TRBD2 aligns across 8 bases. Germline CDR1 reads MGHRA; CDR2 reads YSYEKL. There are 16 residues in the CDR3. With V trimmed by 3 bases and J by 2 bases, 9 bases remained unmatched. CDR3 sequence: CASSQKGSGMPYEQYF. As DNA, the CDR3 is TGCGCCAGCAGCCAGAAGGGTAGCGGGATGCCCTACGAGCAGTACTTC.

The J gene is TRBJ2-1, the V gene TRBV4-2, with TRBD2 matching over 8 bases. V shed 4 bases and J 7 bases; nucleotides not matched to a gene: 9. This CDR3 spans 15 amino acids. Germline V gene lookup returns CDR1 LGHNA and CDR2 YNFKEQ. The chain's CDR3 is CASSLAGLGWNEQFF. The CDR3 DNA sequence: TGTGCCAGCAGCCTAGCGGGGTTGGGGTGGAATGAGCAGTTCTTC.

The genes are TRBV4-1 and TRBJ2-5; 9 nucleotides agree with TRBD1. Germline CDR1 reads MGHRA; CDR2 reads YSYEKL. This CDR3 region has 19 residues. V was pared by 2 bases and J by 0 bases, with 13 bases of the junction left unmatched. The CDR3 reads CASSQPDRGAPLYQETQYF. CDR3 nucleotides: TGCGCCAGCAGCCAACCCGACAGGGGGGCTCCACTTTACCAAGAGACCCAGTACTTC.

The chain recombines TRBV7-6 with TRBJ1-4; no reliable D call. Germline V gene lookup returns CDR1 SGHVS and CDR2 FNYEAQ. The length of the CDR3 is 13 residues. Trimming pared 1 base from V and 8 bases from J, leaving 8 bases between. CDR3 bases: TGTGCCAGCAGCTTAGGGGCGCAAGAAAAACTGTTTTTT. Translation gives CASSLGAQEKLFF. The full variable domain, rest sourced from reference TRBV7-6 and TRBJ1-4, is GAGVSQSPRYKVTKRGQDVALRCDPISGHVSLYWYRQALGQGPEFLTYFNYEAQQDKSGLPNDRFSAERPEGSISTLTIQRTEQRDSAMYRCASSLGAQEKLFFGSGTQLSVL.

The V call is TRBV4-1, the J call TRBJ2-5; no reliable D call. The CDR3 has 15 amino acids. In germline, CDR1 is MGHRA, CDR2 YSYEKL. Trimming cost V 1 base and J 0 bases, with 9 bases left between them. CDR3 sequence (DNA): TGCGCCAGCAGCCAAGTACCCGGGTACCAAGAGACCCAGTACTTC. Protein: CASSQVPGYQETQYF.

The V call is TRBV18, the J call TRBJ1-1, with D possibly matching TRBD1 (6 bases). The length of the CDR3 is 16 residues. V lost 2 bases and J 4 bases, leaving 17 bases between the germline ends. Germline V gene data show CDR1 as KGHSH and CDR2 as LQKENI. CDR3 nucleotides: TGTGCCAGCTCACCAAATCCGGACAGCCGAACCACTGAAGCTTTCTTT. Translated, it gives CASSPNPDSRTTEAFF.

The chain has TRBV15 and TRBJ1-3; unclear D gene. The length of the CDR3 is 14 residues. V was clipped by 1 base and J by 0 bases, with 4 bases between them. The germline CDR1 and CDR2 sequences are LNHNV and YYDKDF (reference sequence). CDR3 in amino acids: CATSRAHSGNTIYF. Written as DNA, the CDR3 is TGTGCCACCAGCAGAGCCCACTCTGGAAACACCATATATTTT.

The J gene is TRBJ2-5, the V gene TRBV2, with 11 positions matching TRBD2. J was trimmed by 8 bases and V by 8 bases; bases with no gene match: 7. CDR3 length: 13 amino acids. CDR1 and CDR2 from the germline V gene are SNHLY and FYNNEI. The CDR3 is CASCSSGGNTQYF. CDR3 nucleotide sequence: TGTGCCAGCTGCTCTAGCGGGGGGAATACCCAGTACTTC.

J is TRBJ2-2 and V is TRBV27, with D hard to call. V lost 4 bases and J lost 7, with 4 bases in between. CDR3 length: 11 residues. The germline gives CDR1 MNHEY, CDR2 SMNVEV (reference sequence). For the CDR3, the DNA is TGTGCCAGCAGTTCTCTCGGGGAGCTGTTTTTT. Encoded protein: CASSSLGELFF.

The CDR3 sequence: CASSDGTVYGYTF. For the CDR3, the DNA is TGTGCCAGCAGTGACGGGACAGTCTATGGCTACACCTTC. The chain couples TRBV2 to TRBJ1-2; 7 bases align to TRBD1. CDR1 and CDR2 (germline): SNHLY, FYNNEI. The CDR3 totals 13 residues. J was trimmed by 4 bases and V by 3 bases; bases with no gene match: 2. The variable domain in full, completed from reference TRBV2 and TRBJ1-2, reads EPEVTQTPSHQVTQMGQEVILRCVPISNHLYFYWYRQILGQKVEFLVSFYNNEISEKSEIFDDQFSVERPDGSNFTLKIRSTKLEDSAMYFCASSDGTVYGYTFGSGTRLTVV.

The chain employs TRBV7-9 and TRBJ2-2, with 8 bases fitting TRBD1. The CDR3 spans 17 residues. The germline gives CDR1 SEHNR, CDR2 FQNEAQ (reference sequence). V gave up 4 bases and J gave up 3 bases; unmatched junction bases: 10. The CDR3 DNA reads as TGTGCCAGCAGCTCGATAAAAAAGACAGGGGACACCGGGGAGCTGTTTTTT. Protein product: CASSSIKKTGDTGELFF.

V gene TRBV9 combines with J gene TRBJ1-2; 10 positions match TRBD1. V lost 3 bases to trimming and J lost 2 bases; unmatched junction nucleotides: 7. This CDR3 has 16 residues. Germline lookup yields CDR1 SGDLS and CDR2 YYNGEE. CDR3 in DNA: TGTGCCAGCAGCGGATTGGGACAGGGGACGAACTATGGCTACACCTTC. This encodes CASSGLGQGTNYGYTF.

The CDR3 nucleotides are TGTGCCAGCAGCTTACTACAGGGGGCGGATGGCTACACCTTC. It translates to CASSLLQGADGYTF. The chain has TRBV11-2 and TRBJ1-2, with 9 positions matching TRBD1. CDR1 is SGHAT, CDR2 FQNNGV, per germline. The CDR3 sequence is 14 residues long. V dropped 2 bases and J dropped 6; count of bases not matched to a gene: 4.

This chain links TRBV6-1 with TRBJ1-1; the match to TRBD1 covers 10 bases. V was pared by 6 bases and J by 4 bases, with 5 bases of the junction left unmatched. The V gene's germline CDR1 is MNHNS and CDR2 SASEGT. This CDR3 has 14 residues. CDR3 region: CASRSGTGVTEAFF. The CDR3 region has the DNA TGTGCCAGCAGATCCGGGACAGGGGTCACTGAAGCTTTCTTT.

V and J are TRBV9 and TRBJ1-3, with TRBD1 identical over 10 bases. The CDR3 is 18 amino acids. Trimming at V came to 4 bases and at J to 0 bases, leaving 10 bases not matched to a gene. CDR1 is SGDLS, CDR2 YYNGEE, per germline. The CDR3 nucleotides are TGTGCCAGCAGCTCGACCGGGACAGGGGTCAGCTCTGGAAACACCATATATTTT. It is translated as CASSSTGTGVSSGNTIYF.

This clone occurred once. This rearrangement joins TRBV28 to TRBJ1-2; D gene uncertain. The ends were cut back, 4 bases at V and 4 bases at J, with 10 bases in the middle. The CDR3 consists of 13 residues. The germline CDR1 and CDR2 sequences are MDHEN and SYDVKM. The CDR3 region has the DNA TGTGCCAGCAGTTATACAGTTGGCTATGGCTACACCTTC. It yields the protein CASSYTVGYGYTF.

CDR3 residues: CASKSRDSSGNTIYF. CDR3 sequence (DNA): TGTGCCTCCAAGAGCAGGGACAGCTCTGGAAACACCATATATTTT. The chain couples TRBV11-3 to TRBJ1-3; 7 bases are a match to TRBD1. The V gene's germline CDR1 is SGHNT and CDR2 YENEEA. The CDR3 runs 15 residues. The V gene end was trimmed by 11 bases and the J gene end by 0 bases; junction bases not matched to a gene: 10.

The chain is built from TRBV4-1 and TRBJ2-2; 10 bases match TRBD2. Losses at the gene ends were 5 bases for V and 4 bases for J; bases not matched to a gene: 4. The V gene's germline CDR1 is MGHRA and CDR2 YSYEKL. CDR3 size: 15 residues. The CDR3 loop is CASSSGLAVTGELFF. CDR3 in DNA: TGCGCCAGCAGCTCCGGACTAGCGGTCACCGGGGAGCTGTTTTTT.